This is a list of T cell receptor beta chains from one sample in a study of early T cells in non-severe SARS-CoV-2 infection. TCRdb reprocessed the 5' RACE reads via MiXCR and lists one record per CDR3 protein. In the table there are around 27,000 distinct CDR3 sequences, around 4% of which are singletons. The sequenced material came from whole blood. These receptors were taken from an adult who was a healthcare worker with PCR-confirmed SARS-CoV-2 infection or an uninfected control (not recorded which). The CDR3 runs from the conserved cysteine through the conserved F or W. Each record gives: clone size, J gene, V gene, D gene, CDR3 protein, CDR3 DNA. A D gene is named only where the DNA matches it firmly. Clone sizes are given selectively: once, few, many, or a class where the clone is expanded.

many	TRBJ1-2	TRBV7-9	-	CASSLANSNYGYTF	TGTGCCAGCAGCTTAGCGAACAGCAACTATGGCTACACCTTC
many	TRBJ2-3	TRBV20-1	TRBD2	CSAPDRGLAGTDTQYF	TGCAGTGCTCCCGACCGGGGACTAGCGGGCACAGATACGCAGTATTTT
many	TRBJ2-6	TRBV29-1	-	CSVGDSGANVLTF	TGCAGCGTTGGGGACTCTGGGGCCAACGTCCTGACTTTC
many	TRBJ2-2	TRBV10-3	TRBD2	CASSPQLAGGTGELFF	TGTGCCTCCAGCCCACAACTAGCGGGAGGAACCGGGGAGCTGTTTTTT
many	TRBJ1-2	TRBV5-1	-	CASSLQADYGYTF	TGCGCCAGCAGCTTGCAAGCGGACTATGGCTACACCTTC
few	TRBJ2-1	TRBV7-2	-	CASSLAGASYNEQFF	TGTGCCAGCAGCTTAGCAGGGGCCTCCTACAATGAGCAGTTCTTC
many	TRBJ1-6	TRBV10-1	-	CASSSDPDTPLHF	TGCGCCAGCAGTTCCGACCCCGACACACCCCTCCACTTT
few	TRBJ2-7	TRBV20-1	TRBD2	CSARTASGAYEQYF	TGCAGTGCTAGAACGGCTAGCGGGGCCTACGAGCAGTACTTC
many	TRBJ1-5	TRBV24-1	-	CATSDVGASNQPQHF	TGTGCCACCAGTGATGTGGGGGCGAGCAATCAGCCCCAGCATTTT
many	TRBJ1-2	TRBV5-4	TRBD1	CASSPPGQAINYGYTF	TGTGCCAGCAGCCCCCCGGGACAGGCGATTAACTATGGCTACACCTTC
many	TRBJ2-1	TRBV7-7	TRBD1	CASSLSQGANEQFF	TGTGCCAGCAGCTTAAGTCAGGGGGCGAATGAGCAGTTCTTC
many	TRBJ1-1	TRBV20-1	-	CSAPVRGEAFF	TGCAGTGCCCCTGTGAGGGGTGAAGCTTTCTTT
many	TRBJ2-7	TRBV7-6	TRBD2	CASSPGKGLAHEQYF	TGTGCCAGCAGCCCGGGGAAGGGACTAGCCCACGAGCAGTACTTC
many	TRBJ2-3	TRBV24-1	-	CATSQADTQYF	TGTGCCACCAGTCAGGCAGATACGCAGTATTTT
many	TRBJ2-5	TRBV7-2	TRBD2	CASSLAGELTQYF	TGTGCCAGCAGCTTGGCGGGGGAGTTGACCCAGTACTTC
many	TRBJ2-7	TRBV20-1	TRBD2	CSARGTSGRREQYF	TGCAGTGCTAGAGGCACTAGCGGGAGACGCGAGCAGTACTTC
medium-sized	TRBJ2-7	TRBV12-3/TRBV12-4	-	CASSMGDEQYF	TGTGCCAGCAGTATGGGAGACGAGCAGTACTTC
many	TRBJ1-1	TRBV5-6	-	CASSLSTNTEAFF	TGTGCCAGCAGCTTGTCGACGAACACTGAAGCTTTCTTT
few	TRBJ2-1	TRBV5-6	TRBD1	CASSLDWTGIPYNEQFF	TGTGCCAGCAGCTTGGATTGGACAGGGATCCCCTACAATGAGCAGTTCTTC
many	TRBJ2-7	TRBV14	-	CASSQKPDSYEQYF	TGTGCCAGCAGCCAGAAACCCGACAGCTACGAGCAGTACTTC
many	TRBJ2-7	TRBV11-2	-	CASSQRRAGRLPYEQYF	TGTGCCAGCAGCCAGAGGAGGGCAGGAAGATTACCCTACGAGCAGTACTTC
many	TRBJ2-7	TRBV21-1	-	CASTPGTGFSYEQYF	TGTGCCAGCACCCCCGGGACAGGCTTCTCCTACGAGCAGTACTTC
-	TRBJ2-1	TRBV29-1	-	CSVRSPWRGANEQFF	TGCAGCGTTAGATCGCCTTGGCGGGGAGCCAATGAGCAGTTCTTC
-	TRBJ1-1	TRBV29-1	-	CSVGGAAAEAFF	TGCAGCGTTGGAGGGGCCGCCGCTGAAGCTTTCTTT
many	TRBJ2-7	TRBV4-1	TRBD1	CASSPGQGANEQYF	TGCGCCAGCAGCCCGGGACAGGGGGCGAACGAGCAGTACTTC
many	TRBJ2-3	TRBV18	TRBD1	CASSPETGKDTQYF	TGTGCCAGCTCACCAGAGACAGGGAAGGATACGCAGTATTTT
many	TRBJ2-3	TRBV4-1	-	CASSQDKAGVTQYF	TGCGCCAGCAGCCAAGATAAGGCGGGCGTTACGCAGTATTTT
many	TRBJ2-6	TRBV9	-	CASSVFPFSGANVLTF	TGTGCCAGCAGCGTATTCCCTTTCTCTGGGGCCAACGTCCTGACTTTC
many	TRBJ2-2	TRBV7-3	TRBD1	CASSSDRTGELFF	TGTGCCAGCAGCTCGGACAGGACCGGGGAGCTGTTTTTT
many	TRBJ1-2	TRBV12-3/TRBV12-4	TRBD1	CASSLAGTGGQNYGYTF	TGTGCCAGCAGTTTAGCGGGGACAGGGGGACAGAACTATGGCTACACCTTC
-	TRBJ2-7	TRBV7-8	-	CASSLAGSGYGNYEQYF	TGTGCCAGCAGCTTAGCGGGCAGCGGGTACGGAAACTACGAGCAGTACTTC
many	TRBJ2-3	TRBV7-6	-	CASSHGDTQYF	TGTGCCAGCAGCCACGGGGATACGCAGTATTTT
many	TRBJ2-1	TRBV20-1	TRBD2	CSARRLADSYNEQFF	TGCAGTGCTAGGCGACTAGCGGACTCCTACAATGAGCAGTTCTTC
many	TRBJ2-2	TRBV5-1	-	CASTRRGTNTGELFF	TGCGCCAGCACTCGACGCGGGACGAACACCGGGGAGCTGTTTTTT